The 16 T cell receptor beta chains below all came from one sample that was sequenced in a study of regulatory T cells in long-lasting Graves disease. TCR beta libraries were built with iRepertoire HTBI primers and Arm-PCR of CDR3 regions. MiXCR, run by TCRdb on the multiplex PCR reads, gives a single entry per CDR3 protein. The data hold about 540,000 distinct CDR3 sequences, with around an eighth observed a single time. The time point: newly diagnosed GD, antithyroid drugs for less than 3 months. PBMCs were the source of the RNA used for TCR sequencing. These records were also assigned to another study, of T cells in Graves' hyperthyroidism and ophthalmopathy.

The sequences come from peripheral blood mononuclear cells (PBMCs), collected at new diagnosis, from a patient treated with antithyroid drugs. Receptors originate from a man aged 25 to 40 with Graves disease.

This clonotype showed up many times. The chain is built from TRBV30 and TRBJ2-2, with 10 bases lining up with TRBD1. The V and J ends lost 2 bases and 5 bases, in that order; junction bases with no gene match: 2. The CDR3 has 14 residues. Per the germline V gene, CDR1 is GTSNPN and CDR2 is SVGIG (reference sequence). In DNA, the CDR3 is TGTGCCTGGAGTCGACAGGGGGCGACCGGGGAGCTGTTTTTT. This translates into CAWSRQGATGELFF.

This clonotype was observed many times. This rearrangement joins TRBV12-3 or TRBV12-4 to TRBJ2-5; no clear D. The V gene lost 6 bases and the J gene lost 5 bases, with 10 bases spanning the gap. The CDR3 spans 12 residues. CDR3 nucleotide sequence: TGTGCCAGCAGACTACTCAGCGAGACCCAGTACTTC. Translation: CASRLLSETQYF.

The sample holds many counts of this clonotype. This chain joins TRBV7-2 and TRBJ2-1; D is unclear. V was cut by 0 bases and J by 8 bases, with 17 bases left in between. Germline CDR1 reads SGHTA; CDR2 reads FQGNSA. The CDR3 runs to 16 residues. In DNA form, the CDR3 reads TGTGCCAGCAGCTTAGCGCTCCTAGTGCCCTTGGATGAGCAGTTCTTC. Translated, it gives CASSLALLVPLDEQFF. Filled out from reference TRBV7-2 and TRBJ2-1, the complete variable domain reads GAGVSQSPSNKVTEKGKDVELRCDPISGHTALYWYRQSLGQGLEFLIYFQGNSAPDKSGLPSDRFSAERTGGSVSTLTIQRTQQEDSAVYLCASSLALLVPLDEQFFGPGTRLTVL.

This clonotype was found many times. The V gene is TRBV7-3, the J gene TRBJ1-2; D gene uncertain. V was clipped by 4 bases and J by 7 bases, with 19 bases between them. Germline V lookup: CDR1 SGHTA, CDR2 FQGTGA. The CDR3 is made up of 15 amino acids. The CDR3 sequence: CASSSQADGTGGYTF. CDR3 sequence (DNA): TGTGCCAGCAGCTCCCAAGCGGACGGCACCGGTGGCTACACCTTC.

V usage is TRBV19 and J usage is TRBJ2-7, with 9 positions matching TRBD2. There are 16 residues in the CDR3. V gave up 3 bases and J gave up 5 bases; unmatched junction bases: 11. The V gene's germline CDR1 is LNHDA and CDR2 SQIVND (reference sequence). The CDR3 DNA reads as TGTGCCAGTAGTATCTATGCGGGAGGGCCCTCGGACGAGCAGTACTTC. Its protein product is CASSIYAGGPSDEQYF.

This clonotype was observed at least ten times. A much more abundant neighbour one base away suggests this may be a read error. This rearrangement joins TRBV7-2 to TRBJ2-7; no reliable D call. CDR3 length: 12 residues. V was trimmed by 3 bases and J by 5 bases, leaving 8 bases between them. Germline V lookup: CDR1 SGHTA, CDR2 FQGNSA. CDR3 residues: CASSLGLDEQYF. In DNA form, the CDR3 reads TGTGCCAGCAGCTTGGGCCTTGACGAGCAGTACTTC.

Many counts were recorded for this clonotype. The chain carries TRBV12-3 or TRBV12-4 and TRBJ2-2; TRBD1 matches 7 bases. The CDR3 length is 15 residues. V trimming: 2 bases; J trimming: 4 bases; junction bases outside the gene matches: 4. In nucleotides, the CDR3 is TGTGCCAGCAGTTTAAGGGACAGCCTCACCGGGGAGCTGTTTTTT. It encodes CASSLRDSLTGELFF.

This clonotype has at least ten counts. This chain links TRBV20-1 with TRBJ2-7; 10 bases agree with TRBD2. V lost 3 bases, J lost 2 bases, and 7 bases stayed unmatched. Per germline, CDR1 DFQATT and CDR2 SNEGSKA (reference sequence). This CDR3 is built from 15 residues. CDR3 amino acids: CSASGMGLATYEQYF. The DNA for the CDR3 is TGCAGTGCTAGTGGAATGGGACTAGCGACCTACGAGCAGTACTTC.

The rearrangement joins TRBV30 to TRBJ2-7; D is ambiguous. In germline, CDR1 is GTSNPN, CDR2 SVGIG (reference sequence). V was trimmed by 2 bases and J by 4 bases, leaving 12 bases between them. The CDR3 extends over 13 amino acids. In DNA form, the CDR3 reads TGTGCCTGGAGTAAACTGACCCGTTACGAGCAGTACTTC. It encodes CAWSKLTRYEQYF.

This chain connects TRBV5-1 to TRBJ2-5, with a tentative D call TRBD2 (6 bases). Deletions cut 3 bases from V and 2 bases from J, with 14 bases between. Germline CDR1 is SGHRS and CDR2 is YFSETQ. CDR3 length equals 15 residues. The DNA for the CDR3 is TGCGCCAGCAGCTCCGGACTACGATTTCAAGAGACCCAGTACTTC. Protein product: CASSSGLRFQETQYF.

This clonotype was found many times. The chain joins TRBV5-1 to TRBJ2-7, with 9 positions matching TRBD1. This CDR3 spans 14 amino acids. The J segment lost 5 bases and the V segment lost 7 bases, leaving 10 bases of the junction unmatched. The V gene's germline CDR1 is SGHRS and CDR2 YFSETQ. The CDR3 bases are TGCGCCAGCGGCCAGGGGGACAGGGCTAACGAGCAGTACTTC. It is translated as CASGQGDRANEQYF.

This chain uses TRBV15 with TRBJ1-1, with 7 bases identical to TRBD1. J gave up 4 bases and V 3 bases, and 2 bases lay outside the gene matches. The length of the CDR3 is 13 residues. CDR1 is LNHNV and CDR2 is YYDKDF in the germline V gene (reference sequence). The CDR3 nucleotides are TGTGCCACCAGCAGCAGGGGGTTCACTGAAGCTTTCTTT. Amino acids: CATSSRGFTEAFF.

This clonotype was counted ten times or more. The genes are TRBV29-1 and TRBJ2-7, with D perhaps TRBD1 or TRBD2 (6 bases each). The CDR3 totals 14 residues. V was cut by 7 bases and J by 2 bases, with 18 bases left in between. The germline CDR1 and CDR2 sequences are SQVTM and ANQGSEA. The CDR3 DNA follows: TGCAGCGCCGCGGTTGGGGGGCCCACCTACGAGCAGTACTTC. It is translated as CSAAVGGPTYEQYF.

The gene calls are TRBV5-4 and TRBJ2-3; TRBD2 matches 11 bases. The CDR3 runs 15 residues. J gave up 1 base and V 4 bases, and 2 bases lay outside the gene matches. Germline V gene sequence: CDR1 SGHNT, CDR2 YYREEE (reference sequence). CDR3 region: CASSQLAGGTDTQYF. DNA for the CDR3: TGTGCCAGCAGCCAACTAGCGGGAGGCACAGATACGCAGTATTTT.

The rearrangement links TRBV10-2 to TRBJ2-2; TRBD1 aligns across 7 bases. Trimming took 10 bases from V and 7 from J; bases not matched to a gene: 9. The CDR3 sequence is 13 residues long. Looked up from germline, CDR1 is WSHSY and CDR2 is SAAADI. CDR3 residues: CATYKGAGGELFF. Here the CDR3 DNA reads TGCGCCACCTACAAGGGGGCGGGCGGGGAGCTGTTTTTT.

J is TRBJ2-5 and V is TRBV24-1; 9 bases line up with TRBD1. This CDR3 has 13 residues. The V gene end was trimmed by 7 bases and the J gene end by 5 bases; junction bases not matched to a gene: 4. Per the germline V gene, CDR1 is KGHDR and CDR2 is SFDVKD. The CDR3 region has the DNA TGTGCCACCAGGGGGACAGGGTACGAGACCCAGTACTTC. Protein sequence: CATRGTGYETQYF.